These 21 T cell receptor beta chains originate from one sample sequenced in a study of post-analysis software for immune sequencing data. Antigens of these TCRs are unknown. Findings of the study overall: About 5 TRBV segments, including TRBV5-6, TRBV5-1 and TRBV20-1, were more frequent in patients than controls.

TCR beta libraries were prepared from cDNA with unique molecular identifiers. Using its own MiXCR run on the PCR reads, TCRdb lists one record per CDR3 protein. Among hundreds of thousands of distinct CDR3 sequences listed, around 27% were seen once. The source material was blood. The receptors were gathered from a girl aged 5 to 17 with multiple sclerosis.

The chain couples TRBV20-1 to TRBJ2-1, with 12 bases fitting TRBD2. CDR3 length equals 14 residues. Looked up from germline, CDR1 is DFQATT and CDR2 is SNEGSKA (reference sequence). The CDR3 DNA follows: TGCGCTACTAGCGGGGGGTTCCGATCAGATGAGCAGTTCTTC. Protein sequence: CATSGGFRSDEQFF.

To note about this clonotype: Relative to the germline gene, one junction end is altered; a read error may explain this. The rearrangement uses TRBV20-1 and TRBJ1-6, with D possibly being TRBD1 (6 bases). CDR3 length equals 15 residues. Looked up from germline, CDR1 is DFQATT and CDR2 is SNEGSKA (reference sequence). The CDR3 sequence is CSAREQGARVSSLHF. CDR3 DNA: TGCAGTGCTAGAGAACAGGGCGCAAGGGTTTCATCCCTCCACTTT.

V gene TRBV6-5 combines with J gene TRBJ2-5, with 7 bases that match TRBD1. Germline V gene lookup returns CDR1 MNHEY and CDR2 SVGAGI. V gave up 2 bases and J gave up 4 bases; unmatched junction bases: 13. The length of the CDR3 is 17 residues. The CDR3 DNA is TGTGCCAGCAGTTACAGTCCTCCGGCAGGGGGTCGAGAGACCCAGTACTTC. It codes for CASSYSPPAGGRETQYF.

The rearrangement uses TRBV20-1 and TRBJ2-5, with 9 bases lining up with TRBD2. This CDR3 is 14 amino acids long. V lost 5 bases and J lost 2; bases outside the gene matches: 6. Germline values: CDR1 DFQATT, CDR2 SNEGSKA (reference sequence). The CDR3 sequence is CSAPGLARQETQYF. The CDR3 DNA reads TGCAGTGCTCCAGGACTAGCGCGACAAGAGACCCAGTACTTC.

J is TRBJ2-1 and V is TRBV3-1; possible D gene TRBD2, 7 bases. This CDR3 contains 16 residues. Per germline, CDR1 LGHDT and CDR2 YNNKEL (reference sequence). V gave up 3 bases and J gave up 6 bases, with 18 bases separating them. CDR3 sequence (DNA): TGTGCCAGCAGCCAGATGTGGGGCGGGGGCATCAATGAGCAGTTCTTC. It translates to CASSQMWGGGINEQFF.

This clonotype occurred a few times. The J gene is TRBJ2-5, the V gene TRBV20-1, with 7 nucleotides matching TRBD2. Per the germline V gene, CDR1 is DFQATT and CDR2 is SNEGSKA (reference sequence). This CDR3 contains 14 residues. V was pared by 2 bases and J by 1 base, with 4 bases of the junction left unmatched. The CDR3 DNA reads TGCAGTGCTAGACCCGGGACTACCCAAGAGACCCAGTACTTC. Protein: CSARPGTTQETQYF.

CDR3 coding DNA: TGCAGTGCTCCCGGGACAGCTAATGAAAAACTGTTTTTT. Protein product: CSAPGTANEKLFF. This sequence joins TRBV20-1 and TRBJ1-4, with 7 bases that match TRBD1. This CDR3 contains 13 residues. Trimming took 5 bases from V and 3 from J; bases not matched to a gene: 3. Germline loops: CDR1 DFQATT, CDR2 SNEGSKA (reference sequence).

This clonotype was detected only a few times. V usage is TRBV7-2 and J usage is TRBJ2-1, with D perhaps matching TRBD1 (6 bases). V lost 1 base and J 3 bases, leaving 16 bases between the germline ends. CDR1 and CDR2 from the germline V gene are SGHTA and FQGNSA. The CDR3 covers 17 residues. The CDR3 DNA is TGTGCCAGCAGCTTAGTGGGTTGGGGGCGGTTCTACAATGAGCAGTTCTTC. As protein: CASSLVGWGRFYNEQFF.

This clonotype was seen a handful of times. V and J are TRBV5-1 and TRBJ1-2, with D possibly matching TRBD1 (5 bases). V was cut by 1 base and J by 3 bases, with 22 bases left in between. From germline, CDR1 is SGHRS and CDR2 YFSETQ. This CDR3 spans 18 amino acids. In nucleotides, the CDR3 is TGCGCCAGCAGCTTGCGCCCCATGGGACCAGAAACCTACTATGGCTACACCTTC. This encodes CASSLRPMGPETYYGYTF. The full variable domain, completed using reference TRBV5-1 and TRBJ1-2, is KAGVTQTPRYLIKTRGQQVTLSCSPISGHRSVSWYQQTPGQGLQFLFEYFSETQRNKGNFPGRFSGRQFSNSRSEMNVSTLELGDSALYLCASSLRPMGPETYYGYTFGSGTRLTVV.

Only a few counts were recorded for this clonotype. The chain employs TRBV20-1 and TRBJ2-7; possible D gene TRBD2, 6 bases. The CDR3 extends over 14 amino acids. The germline V gene encodes CDR1 DFQATT and CDR2 SNEGSKA (reference sequence). Trimming cost V 1 base and J 2 bases, with 12 bases left between them. CDR3 region: CSARGPLATYEQYF. CDR3 DNA sequence: TGCAGTGCTAGAGGGCCCCTAGCGACCTACGAGCAGTACTTC.

V gene TRBV28 combines with J gene TRBJ2-6; the D is unclear. The CDR3 consists of 15 residues. Per germline, CDR1 MDHEN and CDR2 SYDVKM. Trimming removed 11 bases from V and 0 bases from J, with 14 bases in between. CDR3 protein: CAGHRTFSGANVLTF. The CDR3 region has the DNA TGTGCCGGCCATAGGACGTTCTCTGGGGCCAACGTCCTGACTTTC. Full variable domain (remainder filled in from reference TRBV28 and TRBJ2-6): DVKVTQSSRYLVKRTGEKVFLECVQDMDHENMFWYRQDPGLGLRLIYFSYDVKMKEKGDIPEGYSVSREKKERFSLILESASTNQTSMYLCAGHRTFSGANVLTFGAGSRLTVL.

This clonotype has at least ten counts. The J gene is TRBJ2-7, the V gene TRBV6-1; 8 nucleotides align to TRBD2. V lost 5 bases, J lost 2 bases, and 5 bases stayed unmatched. CDR1 and CDR2 from the germline V gene are MNHNS and SASEGT. CDR3 length: 14 amino acids. The CDR3 DNA reads as TGTGCCAGCAGTAAAACTAGCGGAACCTACGAGCAGTACTTC. Translating it yields CASSKTSGTYEQYF.

This clonotype has a handful of counts. The V and J genes are TRBV5-1 and TRBJ2-1, with D maybe TRBD2 (5 bases). This CDR3 spans 13 amino acids. Germline CDR1 is SGHRS and CDR2 is YFSETQ. Between the trimmed V and J ends, which lost 6 bases and 10 bases, there was a span of 17 bases. CDR3: CASTERLGGEQFF. Here the CDR3 DNA reads TGCGCCAGCACCGAAAGGCTTGGAGGAGAGCAGTTCTTC.

A few counts support this clonotype. J is TRBJ2-5 and V is TRBV10-3, with D maybe TRBD2 (6 bases). CDR3 size: 16 residues. With 0 bases removed from V and 1 base from J, the gap between germline ends came to 12 bases. Germline V gene data show CDR1 as ENHRY and CDR2 as SYGVKD. The CDR3 DNA sequence: TGTGCCATCAGTGAGTCGGGGGGAGCGAGCCAAGAGACCCAGTACTTC. This gives the protein CAISESGGASQETQYF.

The rearrangement links TRBV19 to TRBJ1-5, with D hard to call. The germline V gene has CDR1 LNHDA and CDR2 SQIVND (reference sequence). Trimming shortened V by 6 bases and J by 3 bases, and 9 bases separated the two germline ends. The CDR3 runs to 13 residues. The CDR3 DNA follows: TGTGCCAGTAGCAGGCTCCACAATCAGCCCCAGCATTTT. Protein product: CASSRLHNQPQHF.

This chain connects TRBV28 to TRBJ1-3; 7 bases align to TRBD1. Losses at the gene ends were 6 bases for V and 0 bases for J; bases not matched to a gene: 8. The length of the CDR3 is 16 residues. Germline CDR1 MDHEN, CDR2 SYDVKM. This CDR3 is CASRRGPGSSGNTIYF. The CDR3 DNA reads TGTGCCAGCAGGAGGGGGCCAGGGAGCTCTGGAAACACCATATATTTT.

This clonotype was recorded a few times. This chain joins TRBV2 and TRBJ1-2; D is undetermined. The CDR3 has 14 residues. Germline V gene lookup returns CDR1 SNHLY and CDR2 FYNNEI. Trimming removed 7 bases from V and 0 bases from J, with 12 bases in between. Here the CDR3 reads CASKVGTANYGYTF. CDR3 nucleotide sequence: TGTGCCAGCAAAGTTGGTACAGCTAACTATGGCTACACCTTC.

The chain is built from TRBV5-1 and TRBJ1-5; unclear D gene. Germline CDR1 is SGHRS and CDR2 is YFSETQ. V lost 0 bases to trimming and J lost 2 bases, with 9 bases between them. The CDR3 extends over 15 amino acids. CDR3 coding DNA: TGCGCCAGCAGCTTGGACCCGGATGGCAATCAGCCCCAGCATTTT. Its protein product is CASSLDPDGNQPQHF. Full variable domain (rest looked up from reference TRBV5-1 and TRBJ1-5): KAGVTQTPRYLIKTRGQQVTLSCSPISGHRSVSWYQQTPGQGLQFLFEYFSETQRNKGNFPGRFSGRQFSNSRSEMNVSTLELGDSALYLCASSLDPDGNQPQHFGDGTRLSIL.

This clonotype appeared a single time. The chain links TRBV4-3 to TRBJ1-2; D not certain. V lost 0 bases, J lost 7 bases, and 18 bases lay in between. The germline V gene has CDR1 LGHNA and CDR2 YSLEER. The CDR3 consists of 16 residues. Here the CDR3 DNA reads TGCGCCAGCAGCCAAGACCATTCGTCTTGGGAGCTTGGCTACACCTTC. It translates to CASSQDHSSWELGYTF.

This chain connects TRBV20-1 to TRBJ2-1; 7 bases fit TRBD2. With 3 bases clipped from V and 7 bases from J, the junction kept 15 bases outside the gene matches. The CDR3 runs 16 residues. Germline V lookup: CDR1 DFQATT, CDR2 SNEGSKA (reference sequence). As DNA, the CDR3 is TGCAGTGCTAGTTATTCTGGGCGGGGGTTTGGAAATGAGCAGTTCTTC. Amino acids: CSASYSGRGFGNEQFF.

This chain links TRBV3-1 with TRBJ2-1; TRBD2 matches at 9 bases. CDR1 is LGHDT, CDR2 YNNKEL, per germline (reference sequence). The CDR3 sequence is 15 residues long. V trimming: 1 base; J trimming: 8 bases; junction bases outside the gene matches: 6. The CDR3 bases are TGTGCCAGCAGCCAAGCAGCGGGGGGATTCGATGAGCAGTTCTTC. Translating it yields CASSQAAGGFDEQFF.